Below, one T cell receptor beta chain is given with its context. This CDR3 is built from 14 residues. Germline-derived CDR1 and CDR2 are SGDLS and YYNGEE. With V trimmed by 7 bases and J by 3 bases, 3 bases remained unmatched. These data belong to a study of blood T cell repertoires in COVID-19. Only in-frame clones appear in the TCRdb table, and some are missing; sequencing was by immunoSEQ multiplex PCR. Of about 140,000 clones listed, 65% to 85% are singletons. Sequencing input: PBMCs or T cells enriched from blood (not recorded which). The source of this sequence is a man aged 65-85 years who had been exposed to COVID-19. The genes are TRBV9 and TRBJ2-1; 11 nucleotides agree with TRBD2. This CDR3 reads CASGTSGYYNEQFF. CDR3 sequence (DNA): TGTGCCAGCGGGACTAGCGGATACTACAATGAGCAGTTCTTC.